These 14 T cell receptor beta chains were sequenced from one sample in a study of OX40 agonist ivuxolimab in advanced cancers. Sequenced by immunoSEQ multiplex PCR; TCRdb stores in-frame clones only, minus some. The sample includes approximately 59,000 clones, just under 85% seen only once; the top ten take 3% to 4%. The sample was CD4+ or CD8+ T cells sorted from blood, taken in a trial of the OX40 agonist ivuxolimab. These receptors were collected from an adult with an advanced solid tumor such as melanoma, head and neck, liver or kidney cancer.

V gene TRBV11-3 combines with J gene TRBJ1-1, with unresolved D. Trimming took 4 bases from V and 1 from J, leaving 13 bases between them. This CDR3 is 15 amino acids long. Per the germline V gene, CDR1 is SGHNT and CDR2 is YENEEA. CDR3: CASSSPRQKNTEAFF. The CDR3 coding sequence is TGTGCCAGCAGCTCCCCTCGGCAGAAGAACACTGAAGCTTTCTTT.

This clone was observed once. The rearrangement uses TRBV21-1 and TRBJ2-7; TRBD1, the table's D call, was not compared with the DNA. TRBV21-1 is tagged as a pseudogene. The CDR3 spans 16 residues. Here the CDR3 DNA reads TGTGCCAGCAGCAAAGAAACCCAGGCGTCTATCTACGAGCAGTACTTC. This translates into CASSKETQASIYEQYF.

The count of this clone is one. The chain is built from TRBV30 and TRBJ2-5; no definite D call. With the DNA end fitting TRBJ2-7 better, the J assignment may be wrong. The germline CDR1 and CDR2 sequences are GTSNPN and SVGIG (reference sequence). CDR3 length: 16 residues. CDR3 nucleotides: TGTGCCTGGAGTGCCCCTCAGTTGGGGAAACTCTACGAGCAGTACTTC. Translated: CAWSAPQLGKLYEQYF.

The chain uses TRBV6-5 and TRBJ2-7; 12 nucleotides line up with TRBD1. Losses at the gene ends were 2 bases for V and 7 bases for J; bases not matched to a gene: 9. Germline V gene data show CDR1 as MNHEY and CDR2 as SVGAGI. This CDR3 spans 16 amino acids. The CDR3 protein is CASSYLPGQGAREQYF. The DNA of the CDR3 is TGTGCCAGCAGTTACCTCCCGGGACAGGGGGCCCGGGAGCAGTACTTC.

The chain combines TRBV19 with TRBJ1-4; no firm D call. CDR1 LNHDA and CDR2 SQIVND come from the germline V gene (reference sequence). V was pared by 6 bases and J by 7 bases, with 18 bases between. The CDR3 loop spans 15 amino acids. In DNA form, the CDR3 reads TGTGCCAGTAGCCCTCCCGGGAGGGATCTTGAAAAACTGTTTTTT. It specifies CASSPPGRDLEKLFF.

The chain uses TRBV5-4 and TRBJ2-1; D perhaps matches TRBD1 (6 bases). V lost 2 bases, J lost 6 bases, and 9 bases lay in between. This CDR3 region has 13 residues. In germline, CDR1 is SGHNT, CDR2 YYREEE (reference sequence). The chain's CDR3 is CASSFYRANEQFF. CDR3 DNA: TGTGCCAGCAGCTTCTACAGGGCCAATGAGCAGTTCTTC.

This clone was observed a few times. The chain is built from TRBV5-1 and TRBJ1-2; D gene uncertain. CDR3 length: 13 amino acids. Trimming took off 0 bases at V and 4 bases at J, with 7 bases between the two ends. The germline V gene encodes CDR1 SGHRS and CDR2 YFSETQ. This CDR3 reads CASSLGRAYGYTF. The CDR3 DNA reads TGCGCCAGCAGCTTGGGACGGGCCTATGGCTACACCTTC.

The chain employs TRBV11-2 and TRBJ1-4; 7 bases match TRBD1. Germline V gene sequence: CDR1 SGHAT, CDR2 FQNNGV. This CDR3 region has 17 residues. After removal of 4 bases from V and 5 bases from J, the junction contained 13 bases not matched to a gene. CDR3 loop: CASSSLAGTVVNEKLFF. Here the CDR3 DNA reads TGTGCCAGCAGCTCGCTGGCCGGGACAGTAGTAAATGAAAAACTGTTTTTT.

This clone came up a few times. The chain uses TRBV6-5 and TRBJ2-3, with TRBD1 matching 7 bases. Germline CDR1 MNHEY, CDR2 SVGAGI. This CDR3 has 15 amino acids. J lost 8 bases, V lost 0 bases, and 8 bases had no gene match. CDR3 sequence reads: CASSYSHKGAGTQYF. The CDR3 region has the DNA TGTGCCAGCAGTTACTCTCATAAGGGGGCGGGTACGCAGTATTTT.

The rearrangement uses TRBV7-2 and TRBJ1-1; D unresolved. Germline CDR1 reads SGHTA; CDR2 reads FQGNSA. CDR3 length equals 12 residues. Trimming shortened V by 2 bases and J by 8 bases, and 9 bases separated the two germline ends. The CDR3 loop is CASSLLRAEAFF. The CDR3 coding sequence is TGTGCCAGCAGCTTACTGCGGGCGGAAGCTTTCTTT. The full variable domain, its missing parts supplied by reference TRBV7-2 and TRBJ1-1, is GAGVSQSPSNKVTEKGKDVELRCDPISGHTALYWYRQSLGQGLEFLIYFQGNSAPDKSGLPSDRFSAERTGGSVSTLTIQRTQQEDSAVYLCASSLLRAEAFFGQGTRLTVV.

The chain combines TRBV18 with TRBJ2-7, with TRBD2 matching 8 bases. The length of the CDR3 is 15 residues. From germline, CDR1 is KGHSH and CDR2 LQKENI. Trimming removed 6 bases from V and 13 bases from J; junction bases left unmatched: 20. The chain's CDR3 is CASSPGQGAGAQPYF. CDR3 bases: TGTGCCAGCTCTCCGGGACAAGGAGCGGGAGCGCAGCCCTACTTC. Variable domain in full (rest from reference TRBV18 and TRBJ2-7): NAGVMQNPRHLVRRRGQEARLRCSPMKGHSHVYWYRQLPEEGLKFMVYLQKENIIDESGMPKERFSAEFPKEGPSILRIQQVVRGDSAAYFCASSPGQGAGAQPYFGPGTRLTVT.

The J gene is TRBJ1-4, the V gene TRBV30; D might be TRBD1 (6 bases). The V end was cut by 6 bases, the J end by 8 bases, with 19 bases between. The CDR3 loop spans 14 amino acids. CDR1 and CDR2 from the germline V gene are GTSNPN and SVGIG (reference sequence). CDR3 sequence (DNA): TGTGCCTGCACTGGACAGTCCTTAGGGGAAAAACTGTTTTTT. The encoded protein is CACTGQSLGEKLFF.

The chain joins TRBV15 to TRBJ2-2, with D maybe TRBD2 (6 bases). V lost 1 base to trimming and J lost 3 bases, with 15 bases between them. The germline CDR1 and CDR2 sequences are LNHNV and YYDKDF (reference sequence). There are 17 residues in the CDR3. Written as DNA, the CDR3 is TGTGCCACCAGCAGAGTTTTCTGGGGGGTAGACACCGGGGAGCTGTTTTTT. Translation gives CATSRVFWGVDTGELFF.

This chain connects TRBV5-1 to TRBJ2-1; 8 positions match TRBD2. Unmatched junction bases numbered 8, after V lost 4 bases and J lost 2 bases. CDR3 size: 16 residues. Looked up from germline, CDR1 is SGHRS and CDR2 is YFSETQ. CDR3 in DNA: TGCGCCAGCAGCCCGATAACTAGCGGTACCTACAATGAGCAGTTCTTC. It is translated as CASSPITSGTYNEQFF.